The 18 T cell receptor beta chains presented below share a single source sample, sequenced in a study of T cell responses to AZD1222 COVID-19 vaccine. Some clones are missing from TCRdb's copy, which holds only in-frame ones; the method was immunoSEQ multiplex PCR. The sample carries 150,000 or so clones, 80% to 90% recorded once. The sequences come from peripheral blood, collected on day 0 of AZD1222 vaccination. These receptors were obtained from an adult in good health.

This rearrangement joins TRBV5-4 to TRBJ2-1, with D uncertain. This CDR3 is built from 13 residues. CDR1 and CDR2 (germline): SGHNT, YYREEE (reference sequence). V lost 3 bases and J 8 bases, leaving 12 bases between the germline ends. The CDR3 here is CASSSRGFDEQFF. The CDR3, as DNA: TGTGCCAGCAGCTCAAGAGGTTTTGATGAGCAGTTCTTC. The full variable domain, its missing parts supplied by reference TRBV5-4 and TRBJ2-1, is ETGVTQSPTHLIKTRGQQVTLRCSSQSGHNTVSWYQQALGQGPQFIFQYYREEENGRGNFPPRFSGLQFPNYSSELNVNALELDDSALYLCASSSRGFDEQFFGPGTRLTVL.

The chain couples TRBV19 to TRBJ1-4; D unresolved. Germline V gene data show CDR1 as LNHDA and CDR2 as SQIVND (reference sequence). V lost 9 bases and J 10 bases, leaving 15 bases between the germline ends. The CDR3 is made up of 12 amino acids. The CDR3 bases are TGTGCCAGCTCGTGGAGTGAACGAAAACTGTTTTTT. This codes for CASSWSERKLFF.

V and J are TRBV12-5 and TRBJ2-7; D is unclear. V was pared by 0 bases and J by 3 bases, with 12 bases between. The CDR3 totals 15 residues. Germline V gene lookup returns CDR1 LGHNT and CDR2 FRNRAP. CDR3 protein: CASGLVSSRFYEQYF. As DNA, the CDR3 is TGTGCTAGTGGTTTGGTCAGCAGCCGCTTCTACGAGCAGTACTTC.

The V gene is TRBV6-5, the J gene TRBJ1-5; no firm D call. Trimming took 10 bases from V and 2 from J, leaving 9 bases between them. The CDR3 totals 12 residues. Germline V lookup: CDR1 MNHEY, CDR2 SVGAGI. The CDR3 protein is CATKRGNQPQHF. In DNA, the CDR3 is TGTGCCACCAAACGCGGCAATCAGCCCCAGCATTTT.

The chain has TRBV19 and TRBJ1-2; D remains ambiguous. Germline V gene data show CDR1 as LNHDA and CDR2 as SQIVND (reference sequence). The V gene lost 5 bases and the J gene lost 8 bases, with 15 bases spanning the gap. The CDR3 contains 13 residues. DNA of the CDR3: TGTGCCAGTAGTCTAACGCCCTCGGTGGGCTACACCTTC. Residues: CASSLTPSVGYTF.

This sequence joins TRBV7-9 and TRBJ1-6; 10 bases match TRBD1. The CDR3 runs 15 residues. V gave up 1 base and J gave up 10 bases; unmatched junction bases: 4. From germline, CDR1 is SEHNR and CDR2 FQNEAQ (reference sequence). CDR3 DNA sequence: TGTGCCAGCAGCTTAGGGGGACAGGGGAGATCACCCCTCCACTTT. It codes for CASSLGGQGRSPLHF.

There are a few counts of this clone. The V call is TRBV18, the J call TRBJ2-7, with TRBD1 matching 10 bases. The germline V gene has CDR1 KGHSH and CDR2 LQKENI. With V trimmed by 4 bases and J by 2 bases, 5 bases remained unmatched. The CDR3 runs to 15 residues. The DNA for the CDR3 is TGTGCCAGCTCACAGGGACAGGGGAATACCTACGAGCAGTACTTC. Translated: CASSQGQGNTYEQYF. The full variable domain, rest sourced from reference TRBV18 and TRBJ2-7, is NAGVMQNPRHLVRRRGQEARLRCSPMKGHSHVYWYRQLPEEGLKFMVYLQKENIIDESGMPKERFSAEFPKEGPSILRIQQVVRGDSAAYFCASSQGQGNTYEQYFGPGTRLTVT.

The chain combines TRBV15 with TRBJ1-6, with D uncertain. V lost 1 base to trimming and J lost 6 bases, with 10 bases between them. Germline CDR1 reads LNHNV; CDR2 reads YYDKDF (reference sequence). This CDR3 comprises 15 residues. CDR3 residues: CATSRGVPGNSPLHF. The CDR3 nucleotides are TGTGCCACCAGCAGAGGCGTTCCGGGTAATTCACCCCTCCACTTT.

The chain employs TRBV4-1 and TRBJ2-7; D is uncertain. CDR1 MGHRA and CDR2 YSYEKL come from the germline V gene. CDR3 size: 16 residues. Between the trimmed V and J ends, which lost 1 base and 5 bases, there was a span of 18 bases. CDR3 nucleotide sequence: TGCGCCAGCAGCCAAGTTCTTGGAGCCAATGTAAACGAGCAGTACTTC. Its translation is CASSQVLGANVNEQYF.

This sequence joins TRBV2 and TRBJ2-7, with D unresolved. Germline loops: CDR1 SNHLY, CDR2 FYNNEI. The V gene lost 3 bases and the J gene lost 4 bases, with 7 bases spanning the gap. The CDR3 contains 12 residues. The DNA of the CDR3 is TGTGCCAGCAGTGAGTGGGAATACGAGCAGTACTTC. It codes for CASSEWEYEQYF.

CDR3: CASSLAGGVRYEQYF. CDR3 nucleotide sequence: TGTGCCAGCAGCTTAGCGGGGGGAGTTAGGTACGAGCAGTACTTC. This sequence joins TRBV7-2 and TRBJ2-7, with TRBD2 as a possible D gene (6 bases). This CDR3 is built from 15 residues. Germline V lookup: CDR1 SGHTA, CDR2 FQGNSA. Trimming stripped 0 bases from V and 4 bases from J, with 13 bases between. Complete variable domain (other parts from reference TRBV7-2 and TRBJ2-7): GAGVSQSPSNKVTEKGKDVELRCDPISGHTALYWYRQSLGQGLEFLIYFQGNSAPDKSGLPSDRFSAERTGGSVSTLTIQRTQQEDSAVYLCASSLAGGVRYEQYFGPGTRLTVT.

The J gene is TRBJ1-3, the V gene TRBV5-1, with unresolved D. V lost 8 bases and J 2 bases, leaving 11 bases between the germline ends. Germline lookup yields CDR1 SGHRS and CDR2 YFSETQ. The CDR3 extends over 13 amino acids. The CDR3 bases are TGCGCCAGTACCCCCGGGGCTGGAAACACCATATATTTT. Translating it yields CASTPGAGNTIYF.

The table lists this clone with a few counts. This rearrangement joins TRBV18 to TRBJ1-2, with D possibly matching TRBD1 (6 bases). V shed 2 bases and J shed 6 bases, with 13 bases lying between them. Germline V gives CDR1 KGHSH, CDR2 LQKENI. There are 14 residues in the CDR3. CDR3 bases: TGTGCCAGCTCACCAAGGGACAATTCGGATGGCTACACCTTC. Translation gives CASSPRDNSDGYTF.

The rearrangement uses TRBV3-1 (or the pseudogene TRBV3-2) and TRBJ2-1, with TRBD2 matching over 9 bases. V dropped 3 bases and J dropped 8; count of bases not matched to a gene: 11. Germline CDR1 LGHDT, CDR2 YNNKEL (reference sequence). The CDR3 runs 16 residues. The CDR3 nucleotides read TGTGCCAGCAGCCAGGATAGCGGGAGCAGCGCATATGAGCAGTTCTTC. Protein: CASSQDSGSSAYEQFF.

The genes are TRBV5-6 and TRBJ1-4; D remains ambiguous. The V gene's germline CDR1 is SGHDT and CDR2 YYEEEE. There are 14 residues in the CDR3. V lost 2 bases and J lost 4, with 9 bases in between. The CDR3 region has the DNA TGTGCCAGCAGCTTCGGACGGATTAATGAAAAACTGTTTTTT. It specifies CASSFGRINEKLFF.

For the CDR3, the DNA is TGTGCCAGCAGTTCGGGACATTTGAGCACAGATACGCAGTATTTT. This encodes CASSSGHLSTDTQYF. The J gene is TRBJ2-3, the V gene TRBV6-2 or TRBV6-3, with a weak D call TRBD1 (6 bases). Germline V lookup: CDR1 MNHEY, CDR2 SVGEGT. V was cut by 4 bases and J by 0 bases, with 11 bases left in between. The CDR3 runs 15 residues.

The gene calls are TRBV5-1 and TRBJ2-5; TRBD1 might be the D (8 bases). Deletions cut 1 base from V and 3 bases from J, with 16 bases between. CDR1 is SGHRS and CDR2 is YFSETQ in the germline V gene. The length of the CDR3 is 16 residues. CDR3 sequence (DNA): TGCGCCAGCAGCTTGATCCCCACAGGGGGGGAAGAGACCCAGTACTTC. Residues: CASSLIPTGGEETQYF. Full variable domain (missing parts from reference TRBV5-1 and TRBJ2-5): KAGVTQTPRYLIKTRGQQVTLSCSPISGHRSVSWYQQTPGQGLQFLFEYFSETQRNKGNFPGRFSGRQFSNSRSEMNVSTLELGDSALYLCASSLIPTGGEETQYFGPGTRLLVL.

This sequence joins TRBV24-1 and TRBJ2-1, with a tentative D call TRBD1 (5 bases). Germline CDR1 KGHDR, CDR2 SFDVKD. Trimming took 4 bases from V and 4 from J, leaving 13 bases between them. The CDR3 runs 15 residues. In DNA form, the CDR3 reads TGTGCCACCAGTGACGGTGGACACTTTTACAATGAGCAGTTCTTC. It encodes CATSDGGHFYNEQFF.